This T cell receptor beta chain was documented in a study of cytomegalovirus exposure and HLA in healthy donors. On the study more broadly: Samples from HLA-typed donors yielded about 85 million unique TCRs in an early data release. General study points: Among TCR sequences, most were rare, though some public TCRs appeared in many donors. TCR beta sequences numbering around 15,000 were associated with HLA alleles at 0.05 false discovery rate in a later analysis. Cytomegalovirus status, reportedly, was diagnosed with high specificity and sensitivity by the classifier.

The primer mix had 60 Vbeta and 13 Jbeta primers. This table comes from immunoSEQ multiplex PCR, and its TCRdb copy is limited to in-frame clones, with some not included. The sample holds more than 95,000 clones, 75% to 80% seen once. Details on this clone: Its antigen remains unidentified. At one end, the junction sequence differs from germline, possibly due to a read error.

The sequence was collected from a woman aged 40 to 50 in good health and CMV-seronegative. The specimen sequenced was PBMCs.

CDR3 protein: CASSRRGRGIASDNEQFF. Written as DNA, the CDR3 is TGTGCCAGCAGCCGTAGAGGGAGGGGGATTGCCTCCGACAATGAGCAGTTCTTC. This chain joins TRBV7-9 and TRBJ2-1; D perhaps matches TRBD2 (7 bases). Germline CDR1 reads SEHNR; CDR2 reads FQNEAQ (reference sequence). This CDR3 is 18 amino acids long. The complete variable domain, with remaining parts taken from reference TRBV7-9 and TRBJ2-1, reads DTGVSQNPRHKITKRGQNVTFRCDPISEHNRLYWYRQTLGQGPEFLTYFQNEAQLEKSRLLSDRFSAERPKGSFSTLEIQRTEQGDSAMYLCASSRRGRGIASDNEQFFGPGTRLTVL.